These 4 T cell receptor beta chains were sequenced from one sample in a study of neurological immune-mediated disorders. TCRdb processed the 5' RACE reads anew with MiXCR; each CDR3 protein has one entry. The profile covers roughly 60,000 distinct CDR3 sequences, with approximately 10% appearing a single time and around 1.9% taken by the ten largest. Sequencing was done on a sample of PBMCs. These receptors were collected from a man between 60 and 70 years old in good health.

This clonotype was counted a few times. The V and J genes are TRBV27 and TRBJ2-1; D is undetermined. CDR1 and CDR2 from the germline V gene are MNHEY and SMNVEV (reference sequence). With 2 bases removed from V and 1 base from J, the gap between germline ends came to 9 bases. This CDR3 contains 15 residues. For the CDR3, the DNA is TGTGCCAGCAGTTTAACTGGGGATTCCTACAATGAGCAGTTCTTC. Its protein product is CASSLTGDSYNEQFF.

This clonotype was detected many times. The chain joins TRBV6-2 or TRBV6-3 to TRBJ1-2, with TRBD1 as a possible D gene (5 bases). Germline V gene lookup returns CDR1 MNHEY and CDR2 SVGEGT. Between the trimmed V and J ends, which lost 9 bases and 4 bases, there was a span of 18 bases. The CDR3 contains 14 residues. Written as DNA, the CDR3 is TGTGCCAGTGCGTACTCCGGGACCCCCTATGGCTACACCTTC. It codes for CASAYSGTPYGYTF.

Ten or more counts support this clonotype. The CDR3 loop is CASSPGEGDEKLFF. The CDR3 nucleotides are TGTGCCAGCTCACCAGGGGAGGGAGATGAAAAACTGTTTTTT. V is TRBV18 and J is TRBJ1-4, with D uncertain. V was clipped by 2 bases and J by 6 bases, with 10 bases between them. Germline V gene data show CDR1 as KGHSH and CDR2 as LQKENI. This CDR3 is 14 amino acids long.

This chain joins TRBV5-1 and TRBJ2-7; no reliable D call. This CDR3 has 14 residues. In germline, CDR1 is SGHRS, CDR2 YFSETQ. CDR3 DNA: TGCACAAGCAGCGACCCGGGCTCCAGCTACGAGCAGTACTTC. This encodes CTSSDPGSSYEQYF. Using reference TRBV5-1 and TRBJ2-7 for the parts outside the CDR3, the full variable domain is KAGVTQTPRYLIKTRGQQVTLSCSPISGHRSVSWYQQTPGQGLQFLFEYFSETQRNKGNFPGRFSGRQFSNSRSEMNVSTLELGDSALYLCTSSDPGSSYEQYFGPGTRLTVT.